The text below deals with one T cell receptor (beta chain). Trimming took off 4 bases at V and 6 bases at J, with 20 bases between the two ends. Germline lookup yields CDR1 KGHSH and CDR2 LQKENI. CDR3 size: 16 residues. As originally analysed: Cell counts per sample came from amplifying reference gene primers. Method: immunoSEQ multiplex PCR; TCRdb's copy keeps in-frame clones and lacks some. That table is the source of V, J and clone size, and D and trimming were worked out from the DNA. The repertoire consists of 180,000 or so clones, with 82% occurring once and the leading ten covering approximately 8.7%. The data are from a study of blood T cell repertoires in COVID-19.

Sequenced input: peripheral blood. This clonotype originated in a woman between 65 and 79 years old with acute or convalescent COVID-19. V usage is TRBV18 and J usage is TRBJ2-3, with a weak D call TRBD1 (6 bases). The CDR3 loop is CASSHRDGTGSDTQYF. CDR3 DNA sequence: TGTGCCAGCTCACACAGGGATGGCACAGGGTCGGATACGCAGTATTTT.